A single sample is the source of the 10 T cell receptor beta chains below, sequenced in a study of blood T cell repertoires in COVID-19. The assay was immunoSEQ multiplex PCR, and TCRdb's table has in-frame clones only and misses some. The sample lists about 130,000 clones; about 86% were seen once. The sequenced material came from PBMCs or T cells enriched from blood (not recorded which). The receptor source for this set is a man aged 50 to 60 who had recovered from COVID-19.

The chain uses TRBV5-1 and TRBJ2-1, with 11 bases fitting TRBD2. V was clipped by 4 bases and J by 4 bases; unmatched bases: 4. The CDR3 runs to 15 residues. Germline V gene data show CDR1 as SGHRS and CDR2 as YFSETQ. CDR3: CASSAGLAAYNEQFF. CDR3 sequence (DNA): TGCGCCAGCAGCGCGGGACTAGCGGCTTACAATGAGCAGTTCTTC.

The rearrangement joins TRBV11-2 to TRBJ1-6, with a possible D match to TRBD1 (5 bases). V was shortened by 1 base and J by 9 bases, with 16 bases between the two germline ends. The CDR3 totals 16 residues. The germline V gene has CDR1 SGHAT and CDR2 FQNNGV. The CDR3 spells CASSLGQSGLGSPLHF. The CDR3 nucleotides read TGTGCCAGCAGCTTAGGGCAGTCAGGGCTGGGTTCACCCCTCCACTTT.

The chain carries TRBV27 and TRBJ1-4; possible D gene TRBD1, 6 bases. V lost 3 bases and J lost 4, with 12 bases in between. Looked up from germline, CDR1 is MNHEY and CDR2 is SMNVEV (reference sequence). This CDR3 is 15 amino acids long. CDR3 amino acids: CASSFLGQNNEKLFF. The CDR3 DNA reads TGTGCCAGCAGTTTTCTTGGACAGAATAATGAAAAACTGTTTTTT.

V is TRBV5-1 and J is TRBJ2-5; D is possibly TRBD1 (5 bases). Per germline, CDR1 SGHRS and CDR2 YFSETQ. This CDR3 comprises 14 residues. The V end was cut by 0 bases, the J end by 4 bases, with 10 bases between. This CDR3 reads CASSLAPGPETQYF. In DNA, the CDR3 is TGCGCCAGCAGCTTGGCCCCAGGGCCAGAGACCCAGTACTTC.

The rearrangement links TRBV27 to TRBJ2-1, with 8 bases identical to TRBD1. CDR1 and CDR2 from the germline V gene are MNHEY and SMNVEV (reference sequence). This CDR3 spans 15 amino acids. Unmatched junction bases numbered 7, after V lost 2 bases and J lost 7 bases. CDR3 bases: TGTGCCAGCAGTTTAACCAGGGGGCATGGGAATGAGCAGTTCTTC. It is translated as CASSLTRGHGNEQFF.

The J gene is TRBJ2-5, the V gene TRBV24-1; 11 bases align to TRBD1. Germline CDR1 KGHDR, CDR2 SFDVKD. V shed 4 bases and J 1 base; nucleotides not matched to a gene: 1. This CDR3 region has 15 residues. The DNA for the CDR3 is TGTGCCACCAGTGAGGGGACAGGGGGCCAAGAGACCCAGTACTTC. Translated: CATSEGTGGQETQYF.

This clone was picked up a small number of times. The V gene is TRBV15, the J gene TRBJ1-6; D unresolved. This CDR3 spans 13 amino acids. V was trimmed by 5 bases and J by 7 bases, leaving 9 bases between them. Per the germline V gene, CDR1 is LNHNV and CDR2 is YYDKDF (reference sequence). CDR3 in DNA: TGTGCCACCAGCGAGGAAGGAAATTCACCCCTCCACTTT. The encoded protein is CATSEEGNSPLHF.

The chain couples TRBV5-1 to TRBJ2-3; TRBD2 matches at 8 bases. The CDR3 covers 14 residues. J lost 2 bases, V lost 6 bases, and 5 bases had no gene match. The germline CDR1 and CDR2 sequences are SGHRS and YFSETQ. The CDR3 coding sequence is TGCGCCAGCACCCTAGCGGGTTACACAGATACGCAGTATTTT. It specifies CASTLAGYTDTQYF.

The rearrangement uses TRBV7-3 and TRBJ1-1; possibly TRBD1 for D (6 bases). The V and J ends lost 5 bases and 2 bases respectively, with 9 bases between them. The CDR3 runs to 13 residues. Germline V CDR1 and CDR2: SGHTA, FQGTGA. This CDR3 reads CASSIQGNTEAFF. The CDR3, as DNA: TGTGCCAGCAGCATACAGGGTAACACTGAAGCTTTCTTT.

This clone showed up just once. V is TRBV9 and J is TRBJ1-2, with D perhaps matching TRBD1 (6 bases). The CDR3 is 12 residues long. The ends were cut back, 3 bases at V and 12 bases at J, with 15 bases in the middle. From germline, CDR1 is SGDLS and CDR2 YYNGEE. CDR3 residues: CASSDRVRGHTF. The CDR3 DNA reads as TGTGCCAGCAGCGACAGGGTTAGGGGTCACACCTTC. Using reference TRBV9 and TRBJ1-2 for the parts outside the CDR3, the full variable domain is DSGVTQTPKHLITATGQRVTLRCSPRSGDLSVYWYQQSLDQGLQFLIQYYNGEERAKGNILERFSAQQFPDLHSELNLSSLELGDSALYFCASSDRVRGHTFGSGTRLTVV.